A selection of T cell receptor beta chains follows, all from one sample in a study of siplizumab effects on memory and regulatory T cells. Some clones are missing from TCRdb's copy, which holds only in-frame ones; the method was immunoSEQ multiplex PCR. The data show under 100,000 clones, roughly 94% seen once. The sample consisted of non-Treg CD4+ T cells sorted from blood. These receptors came from a human donor in good health. CDR3s include the opening cysteine and the closing phenylalanine or tryptophan. Each record gives: V gene, clone size, D gene, J gene, CDR3 DNA, CDR3 protein. The D gene is left open where the match is weak. Clone sizes are given selectively: once, few, many, or a class where the clone is expanded.

v_call: TRBV28; clone_size: NA; d_call: NA; j_call: TRBJ1-1; cdr3_nt: TGTGCCAGCAGTTTGGGGGGGGCGAACACTGAAGCTTTCTTT; cdr3_aa: CASSLGGANTEAFF
v_call: TRBV11-2; clone_size: NA; d_call: NA; j_call: TRBJ2-1; cdr3_nt: TGTGCCAGCAGCTTGGCACGGTTCAATGAGCAGTTCTTC; cdr3_aa: CASSLARFNEQFF
v_call: TRBV7-6; clone_size: NA; d_call: NA; j_call: TRBJ2-5; cdr3_nt: TGTGCCAGCAGCTTGATGGTGTCGGAGACCCAGTACTTC; cdr3_aa: CASSLMVSETQYF
v_call: TRBV25-1; clone_size: NA; d_call: NA; j_call: TRBJ2-7; cdr3_nt: TGTGCCAGCAAAGCTGTGACAAGAATCTACGAGCAGTACTTC; cdr3_aa: CASKAVTRIYEQYF
v_call: TRBV19; clone_size: NA; d_call: NA; j_call: TRBJ2-3; cdr3_nt: TGTGCCAGTAGGACCGGTGGAGATACGCAGTATTTT; cdr3_aa: CASRTGGDTQYF
v_call: TRBV13; clone_size: NA; d_call: NA; j_call: TRBJ2-1; cdr3_nt: TGTGCCAGCAGAAGGTTGGGGACCTCCATTCTTAAAGGCAATGAGCAGTTCTTC; cdr3_aa: CASRRLGTSILKGNEQFF
v_call: TRBV30; clone_size: NA; d_call: NA; j_call: TRBJ1-3; cdr3_nt: TGTGCCTGGAGTTCCGACTGGACAGTATCTGGAAACACCATATATTTT; cdr3_aa: CAWSSDWTVSGNTIYF
v_call: TRBV11-2; clone_size: NA; d_call: NA; j_call: TRBJ2-7; cdr3_nt: TGTGCCAGCAGCTTAGACCCGGGAACGGGGGTTTACGAGCAGTACTTC; cdr3_aa: CASSLDPGTGVYEQYF
v_call: TRBV28; clone_size: NA; d_call: TRBD1; j_call: TRBJ1-1; cdr3_nt: TGTGCCAGCAGGTTATCGACAGGGACCCACACTGAAGCTTTCTTT; cdr3_aa: CASRLSTGTHTEAFF
v_call: TRBV19; clone_size: NA; d_call: TRBD1; j_call: TRBJ2-7; cdr3_nt: TGTGCCAGTAGTATCGGGACAGGGAACGAGCAGTACTTC; cdr3_aa: CASSIGTGNEQYF
v_call: TRBV7-3; clone_size: NA; d_call: NA; j_call: TRBJ2-1; cdr3_nt: TGTGCCAGCAGCTTAAACAATCCGGGGGTGGATGGTGAGCAGTTCTTC; cdr3_aa: CASSLNNPGVDGEQFF
v_call: TRBV5-1; clone_size: NA; d_call: NA; j_call: TRBJ2-4; cdr3_nt: TGCGCCAGCAGCTTGGCCGCCGATGATTTAGCCAAAAACATTCAGTACTTC; cdr3_aa: CASSLAADDLAKNIQYF
v_call: TRBV30; clone_size: NA; d_call: NA; j_call: TRBJ2-7; cdr3_nt: TGTGCCTGGAGTGGAGGTGGGGTCTACGAGCAGTACTTC; cdr3_aa: CAWSGGGVYEQYF
v_call: TRBV5-3; clone_size: NA; d_call: NA; j_call: TRBJ2-7; cdr3_nt: TGTGCCAGAAGCCACAGCTACGAGCAGTACTTC; cdr3_aa: CARSHSYEQYF
v_call: TRBV5-4; clone_size: NA; d_call: TRBD2; j_call: TRBJ2-1; cdr3_nt: TGTGCCAGCAGCACACGAGCGGGAGGGCCCTACAATGAGCAGTTCTTC; cdr3_aa: CASSTRAGGPYNEQFF
v_call: TRBV30; clone_size: NA; d_call: NA; j_call: TRBJ1-5; cdr3_nt: TGTGCCTGGAGCGTGGGGATTCGGCCCAATCAGCCCCAGCATTTT; cdr3_aa: CAWSVGIRPNQPQHF
v_call: TRBV5-4; clone_size: NA; d_call: TRBD2; j_call: TRBJ2-2; cdr3_nt: TGTGCCAGCAGGGGGGGGACTAACACCGGGGAGCTGTTTTTT; cdr3_aa: CASRGGTNTGELFF
v_call: TRBV19; clone_size: NA; d_call: NA; j_call: TRBJ2-5; cdr3_nt: TGTGCCAGTAGTATAGATTTGGGACGAGGGAGAGAGACCCAGTACTTC; cdr3_aa: CASSIDLGRGRETQYF
v_call: TRBV10-3; clone_size: NA; d_call: NA; j_call: TRBJ1-1; cdr3_nt: TGTGCCATCTCGCAGGGACAGAACACTGAAGCTTTCTTT; cdr3_aa: CAISQGQNTEAFF
v_call: TRBV28; clone_size: NA; d_call: TRBD1; j_call: TRBJ2-3; cdr3_nt: TGTGCCAGCAGTTTGGGACAGGGAGTGGGCACAGATACGCAGTATTTT; cdr3_aa: CASSLGQGVGTDTQYF
v_call: TRBV28; clone_size: NA; d_call: TRBD2; j_call: TRBJ2-1; cdr3_nt: TGTGCCGGCCCTCGACTAGCGGGCTCCTGTGATGAGGATTTAGAGCAGTTCTTC; cdr3_aa: CAGPRLAGSCDEDLEQFF
v_call: TRBV5-6; clone_size: NA; d_call: NA; j_call: TRBJ1-3; cdr3_nt: TGTGCCAGCAGCTTCCTTCAGGGGATCTCTGGAAACACCATATATTTT; cdr3_aa: CASSFLQGISGNTIYF
v_call: TRBV6-1; clone_size: NA; d_call: NA; j_call: TRBJ1-3; cdr3_nt: TGTGCCAGCAGTCAAGCACCCTCACGGAGCACCATATATTTT; cdr3_aa: CASSQAPSRSTIYF
v_call: TRBV6-1; clone_size: NA; d_call: NA; j_call: TRBJ1-5; cdr3_nt: TGTGCCACCTTGGGCGCAGGTTTCGGCCAGCCCCAGCATTTT; cdr3_aa: CATLGAGFGQPQHF
v_call: TRBV11-2; clone_size: once; d_call: NA; j_call: TRBJ2-2; cdr3_nt: TGTGCCAGCAGCCAAGGGGTGACCGGGGAGCTGTTTTTT; cdr3_aa: CASSQGVTGELFF
v_call: TRBV9; clone_size: NA; d_call: TRBD1; j_call: TRBJ2-7; cdr3_nt: TGTGCCAGCAGCGGAGGGACAGGGGGCGTTTACGAGCAGTACTTC; cdr3_aa: CASSGGTGGVYEQYF
v_call: TRBV7-2; clone_size: NA; d_call: TRBD2; j_call: TRBJ2-2; cdr3_nt: TGTGCCAGCAGCTACGGACTAGCGGGAGGATGGACCGGGGAGCTGTTTTTT; cdr3_aa: CASSYGLAGGWTGELFF
v_call: TRBV27; clone_size: NA; d_call: NA; j_call: TRBJ2-7; cdr3_nt: TGTGCCAGCAGACCCACAGGTGTGACCCACTCCTACGAGCAGTACTTC; cdr3_aa: CASRPTGVTHSYEQYF
v_call: TRBV14; clone_size: NA; d_call: NA; j_call: TRBJ2-6; cdr3_nt: TGTGCCAGCAGCCAAGATTCATTCAAGCCAAGCTCTGGGGCCAACGTCCTGACTTTC; cdr3_aa: CASSQDSFKPSSGANVLTF
v_call: TRBV28; clone_size: NA; d_call: NA; j_call: TRBJ2-7; cdr3_nt: TGTGCCAGCAGTTTACCGCAGGGGAACTACGAGCAGTACTTC; cdr3_aa: CASSLPQGNYEQYF
v_call: TRBV7-2; clone_size: NA; d_call: TRBD1; j_call: TRBJ1-1; cdr3_nt: TGTGCCAGCAGCTTAGAGGACACAGGGGTATCTTTCTTT; cdr3_aa: CASSLEDTGVSFF
v_call: TRBV7-3; clone_size: NA; d_call: TRBD2; j_call: TRBJ2-5; cdr3_nt: TGTGCCAGCAGCCCTACTAGCGGGAGTGGAGAGACCCAGTACTTC; cdr3_aa: CASSPTSGSGETQYF
v_call: TRBV5-5; clone_size: NA; d_call: NA; j_call: TRBJ1-5; cdr3_nt: TGTGCCAGCAGCTTGGAATGGGGTCAGCCCCAGCATTTT; cdr3_aa: CASSLEWGQPQHF
v_call: TRBV5-6; clone_size: NA; d_call: NA; j_call: TRBJ1-1; cdr3_nt: TGTGCCAGCAGCTTGGCGGGTGGAGGGGTAAACACTGAAGCTTTCTTT; cdr3_aa: CASSLAGGGVNTEAFF
v_call: TRBV9; clone_size: NA; d_call: NA; j_call: TRBJ1-5; cdr3_nt: TGTGCCAGCAGCGTAGGAGGGGGGGTTAACCAGCCCCAGCATTTT; cdr3_aa: CASSVGGGVNQPQHF
v_call: TRBV28; clone_size: NA; d_call: NA; j_call: TRBJ1-2; cdr3_nt: TGTGCCAGCAACCAAAACCCATCAAGGAATGGCTACACCTTC; cdr3_aa: CASNQNPSRNGYTF
v_call: TRBV5-4; clone_size: NA; d_call: NA; j_call: TRBJ2-1; cdr3_nt: TGTGCCAGCAGCTTAACTAGGGCGTCCTACAATGAGCAGTTCTTC; cdr3_aa: CASSLTRASYNEQFF
v_call: TRBV7-6; clone_size: NA; d_call: NA; j_call: TRBJ2-7; cdr3_nt: TGTGCCAGCAGCTTAGCGCAGTCCTACGAGCAGTACTTC; cdr3_aa: CASSLAQSYEQYF
v_call: TRBV19; clone_size: NA; d_call: TRBD2; j_call: TRBJ2-7; cdr3_nt: TGTGCCAGTAGTGCTAGCGGGGGTTCCTACGAGCAGTACTTC; cdr3_aa: CASSASGGSYEQYF
v_call: TRBV2; clone_size: NA; d_call: NA; j_call: TRBJ2-7; cdr3_nt: TGTGCCAGCCAGAGGGCAGTTTTTCCCTACGAGCAGTACTTC; cdr3_aa: CASQRAVFPYEQYF
v_call: TRBV7-2; clone_size: NA; d_call: TRBD1; j_call: TRBJ2-1; cdr3_nt: TGTGCCAGCAGCGTCTACAGGGGTAGGTCCTACAATGAGCAGTTCTTC; cdr3_aa: CASSVYRGRSYNEQFF
v_call: TRBV6-5; clone_size: NA; d_call: NA; j_call: TRBJ1-1; cdr3_nt: TGTGCCAGCAGCAGGGCAGTTGGGAACACTGAAGCTTTCTTT; cdr3_aa: CASSRAVGNTEAFF
v_call: TRBV29-1; clone_size: NA; d_call: NA; j_call: TRBJ2-2; cdr3_nt: TGCAGCGTTGACACCTACACCGGGGAGCTGTTTTTT; cdr3_aa: CSVDTYTGELFF
v_call: TRBV5-1; clone_size: NA; d_call: TRBD2; j_call: TRBJ2-1; cdr3_nt: TGCGCCAGCAGCTTGGGGACCGGGACTAGCGGAAGCGCGCAGTTCTTC; cdr3_aa: CASSLGTGTSGSAQFF
v_call: TRBV28; clone_size: NA; d_call: NA; j_call: TRBJ1-1; cdr3_nt: TGTGCCGGACAGAAAAGGGGTGAAGCTTTCTTT; cdr3_aa: CAGQKRGEAFF
v_call: TRBV25-1; clone_size: NA; d_call: TRBD1; j_call: TRBJ2-3; cdr3_nt: TGTGCCAGCAGACAGACAGGGATTGTAAACCATACGCAGTATTTT; cdr3_aa: CASRQTGIVNHTQYF